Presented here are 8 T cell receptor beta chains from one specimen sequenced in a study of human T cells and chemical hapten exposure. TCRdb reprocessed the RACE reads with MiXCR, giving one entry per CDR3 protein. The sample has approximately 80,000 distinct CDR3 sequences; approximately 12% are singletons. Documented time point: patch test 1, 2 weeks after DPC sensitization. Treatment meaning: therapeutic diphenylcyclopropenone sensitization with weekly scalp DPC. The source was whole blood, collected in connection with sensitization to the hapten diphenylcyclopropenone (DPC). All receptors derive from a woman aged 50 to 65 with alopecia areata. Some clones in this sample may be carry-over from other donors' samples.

CDR3 loop: CANRGGDRVNTEAFF. As DNA, the CDR3 is TGTGCCAACAGGGGGGGGGACAGGGTGAACACTGAAGCTTTCTTT. The rearrangement joins TRBV28 to TRBJ1-1; the match to TRBD1 covers 9 bases. This CDR3 contains 15 residues. Looked up from germline, CDR1 is MDHEN and CDR2 is SYDVKM. Trimming at V came to 10 bases and at J to 0 bases, leaving 9 bases not matched to a gene.

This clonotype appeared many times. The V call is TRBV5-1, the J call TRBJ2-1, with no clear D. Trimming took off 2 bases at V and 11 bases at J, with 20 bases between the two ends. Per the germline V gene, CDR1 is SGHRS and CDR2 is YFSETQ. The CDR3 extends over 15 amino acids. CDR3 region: CASSFGSSTLSQQFF. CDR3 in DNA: TGCGCCAGCAGCTTCGGCTCTTCCACCTTGTCCCAGCAGTTCTTC.

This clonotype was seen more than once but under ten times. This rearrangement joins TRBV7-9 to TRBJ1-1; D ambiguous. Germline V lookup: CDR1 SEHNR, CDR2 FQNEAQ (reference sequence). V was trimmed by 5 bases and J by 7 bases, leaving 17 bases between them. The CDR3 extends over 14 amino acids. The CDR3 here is CASSPRGTVGEAFF. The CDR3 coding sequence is TGTGCCAGCAGCCCCCGAGGCACAGTGGGTGAAGCTTTCTTT.

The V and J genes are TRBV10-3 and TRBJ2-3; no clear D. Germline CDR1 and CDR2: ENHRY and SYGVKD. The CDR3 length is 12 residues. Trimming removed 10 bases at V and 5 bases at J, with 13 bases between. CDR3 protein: CATRSPGDTQYF. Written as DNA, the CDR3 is TGTGCCACCAGGTCCCCTGGAGATACGCAGTATTTT.

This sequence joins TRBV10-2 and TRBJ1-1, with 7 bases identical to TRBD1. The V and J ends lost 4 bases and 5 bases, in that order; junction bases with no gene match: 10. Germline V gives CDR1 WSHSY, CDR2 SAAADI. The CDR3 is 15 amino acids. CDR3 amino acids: CASSGPGGTRTEAFF. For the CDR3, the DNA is TGCGCCAGCAGTGGGCCAGGGGGGACGCGGACTGAAGCTTTCTTT.

The chain's CDR3 is CASTSGDYQYF. Written as DNA, the CDR3 is TGTGCCTCGACTAGCGGGGATTATCAGTACTTC. V and J are TRBV10-3 and TRBJ2-4, with 11 bases fitting TRBD2. The V gene end was trimmed by 11 bases and the J gene end by 12 bases; junction bases not matched to a gene: 6. This CDR3 has 11 amino acids. From germline, CDR1 is ENHRY and CDR2 SYGVKD.

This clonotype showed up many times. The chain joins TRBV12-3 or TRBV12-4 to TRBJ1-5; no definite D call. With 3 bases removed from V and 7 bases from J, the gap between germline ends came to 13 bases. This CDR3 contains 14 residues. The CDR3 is CASSLKSPAQPQHF. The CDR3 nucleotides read TGTGCCAGCAGTTTGAAGTCCCCAGCCCAGCCCCAGCATTTT.

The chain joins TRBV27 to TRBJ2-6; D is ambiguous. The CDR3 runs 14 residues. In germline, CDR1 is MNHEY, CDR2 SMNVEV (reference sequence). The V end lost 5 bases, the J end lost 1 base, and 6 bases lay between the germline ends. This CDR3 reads CASSPASGANVLTF. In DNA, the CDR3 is TGTGCCAGCAGTCCTGCATCTGGGGCCAACGTCCTGACTTTC. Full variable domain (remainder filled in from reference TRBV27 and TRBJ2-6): EAQVTQNPRYLITVTGKKLTVTCSQNMNHEYMSWYRQDPGLGLRQIYYSMNVEVTDKGDVPEGYKVSRKEKRNFPLILESPSPNQTSLYFCASSPASGANVLTFGAGSRLTVL.